These 9 T cell receptor beta chains share one sample of origin, sequenced in a study of control samples from healthy donors and cancer patients. TCRdb keeps only in-frame clones here, not all; method: immunoSEQ multiplex PCR. The sample includes about 170,000 clones, 80% to 90% of them seen just once. The source material was blood. The origin of the receptors is a woman in her thirties in good health.

The chain combines TRBV28 with TRBJ1-5; weak D call: TRBD1 (5 bases). There are 14 residues in the CDR3. Trimming stripped 2 bases from V and 5 bases from J, with 10 bases between. Germline V gives CDR1 MDHEN, CDR2 SYDVKM. The CDR3 sequence: CASSLQGGHQPQHF. In nucleotides, the CDR3 is TGTGCCAGCAGTTTACAGGGAGGTCATCAGCCCCAGCATTTT.

The chain combines TRBV5-1 with TRBJ1-1; 12 positions match TRBD1. Germline loops: CDR1 SGHRS, CDR2 YFSETQ. CDR3 length: 17 residues. V was pared by 0 bases and J by 7 bases, with 10 bases of the junction left unmatched. CDR3 sequence reads: CASSLELAGQGAGEAFF. CDR3 in DNA: TGCGCCAGCAGCTTGGAGTTAGCGGGACAGGGGGCGGGTGAAGCTTTCTTT.

About this clone: The same CDR3 is also encoded by other DNA sequences in this sample. J is TRBJ1-1 and V is TRBV18, with D hard to call. The CDR3 covers 11 residues. Germline V CDR1 and CDR2: KGHSH, LQKENI. Trimming shortened V by 6 bases and J by 3 bases, and 5 bases separated the two germline ends. As DNA, the CDR3 is TGTGCCAGCTCCCCGGACACTGAAGCTTTCTTT. This sequence encodes CASSPDTEAFF.

The rearrangement uses TRBV3-1 (or the pseudogene TRBV3-2) and TRBJ1-3; a weak D match, TRBD1 (5 bases). Germline-derived CDR1 and CDR2 are LGHDT and YNNKEL (reference sequence). V lost 5 bases and J lost 4, with 18 bases in between. CDR3 length: 16 residues. The CDR3 DNA reads TGTGCCAGCAGCAAAGCAGTCGGGGGAGCAGGAAACACCATATATTTT. Amino acids: CASSKAVGGAGNTIYF.

The chain recombines TRBV6-5 with TRBJ1-2; D might be TRBD1 (5 bases). Trimming pared 8 bases from V and 8 bases from J, leaving 12 bases between. CDR1 and CDR2 from the germline V gene are MNHEY and SVGAGI. This CDR3 contains 11 residues. CDR3 sequence reads: CASVVWGGYTF. In DNA form, the CDR3 reads TGTGCCAGCGTTGTTTGGGGGGGCTACACCTTC.

The chain joins TRBV10-3 to TRBJ2-7; 12 bases fit TRBD2. The CDR3 totals 14 residues. The J segment lost 1 base and the V segment lost 7 bases, leaving 2 bases of the junction unmatched. Per germline, CDR1 ENHRY and CDR2 SYGVKD. As DNA, the CDR3 is TGTGCCATCACCGGGACTAGCGGGTCCTACGAGCAGTACTTC. Its translation is CAITGTSGSYEQYF.

This chain joins TRBV15 and TRBJ2-5; D is perhaps TRBD1 or TRBD2 (6 bases each). V was pared by 1 base and J by 3 bases, with 15 bases between. The CDR3 is 16 amino acids. Germline CDR1 is LNHNV and CDR2 is YYDKDF (reference sequence). The CDR3 loop reads CATSRGRGPTKETQYF. The CDR3 DNA is TGTGCCACCAGCAGAGGACGGGGGCCAACGAAAGAGACCCAGTACTTC.

The rearrangement uses TRBV7-2 and TRBJ2-5; TRBD1 aligns across 7 bases. CDR3 size: 13 residues. V was pared by 5 bases and J by 2 bases, with 2 bases of the junction left unmatched. The V gene's germline CDR1 is SGHTA and CDR2 FQGNSA. Here the CDR3 reads CASSRGQQETQYF. CDR3 bases: TGTGCCAGCAGCCGGGGACAGCAAGAGACCCAGTACTTC. Drawing the rest from reference TRBV7-2 and TRBJ2-5, the complete variable domain is GAGVSQSPSNKVTEKGKDVELRCDPISGHTALYWYRQSLGQGLEFLIYFQGNSAPDKSGLPSDRFSAERTGGSVSTLTIQRTQQEDSAVYLCASSRGQQETQYFGPGTRLLVL.

This clone appeared a single time. V and J are TRBV5-1 and TRBJ2-6, with D perhaps matching TRBD1 (5 bases). The CDR3 totals 19 residues. Trimming removed 4 bases at V and 0 bases at J, with 20 bases between. Germline assignment: CDR1 SGHRS and CDR2 YFSETQ. CDR3 DNA sequence: TGCGCCAGCAGCCCCAGAGTAGGGGCGGCCTCCTCTGGGGCCAACGTCCTGACTTTC. This codes for CASSPRVGAASSGANVLTF.